The 22 T cell receptor beta chains below come from one sample, sequenced in a study of T cells after yellow fever vaccination (dated by TCRdb to the late 2010s). The library was made by 5' RACE. Instrument on record: Illumina NovaSeq 6000. TCRdb took the public reads, trimmed them with fastp at Q25, ran MiXCR for clone calling and kept in-frame beta chains. Every distinct CDR3 protein forms one entry, paired with its most common genes and DNA. The sample has around 310,000 distinct CDR3 sequences on record, 3.5% to 5% of them singletons. In total, the top ten clones hold less than 20% of the sample. The treatment or condition label here, explained by the study, means: live attenuated yellow fever vaccine strain. The sequenced sample was PBMCs, obtained 15 days after the yellow fever booster vaccination. The receptors derive from a young man who received the YFV17D yellow fever vaccine.

This clonotype has just a few counts. This chain links TRBV20-1 with TRBJ1-2, with 10 bases fitting TRBD1. Germline V gene data show CDR1 as DFQATT and CDR2 as SNEGSKA (reference sequence). The trim removed 5 bases at V and 5 bases at J, leaving 14 bases unmatched. This CDR3 comprises 16 residues. The chain's CDR3 is CSAYHRQGASLYGYTF. The CDR3 nucleotides read TGCAGTGCTTACCATCGACAGGGGGCTTCTCTATATGGCTACACCTTC.

This clonotype was recorded at least ten times. The V and J genes are TRBV7-2 and TRBJ1-5, with a possible D match to TRBD1 (6 bases). Trimming took off 2 bases at V and 1 base at J, with 12 bases between the two ends. Germline lookup yields CDR1 SGHTA and CDR2 FQGNSA. This CDR3 has 16 amino acids. CDR3 in amino acids: CASSLQGMRSNQPQHF. Written as DNA, the CDR3 is TGTGCCAGCAGCTTACAGGGGATGAGGAGCAATCAGCCCCAGCATTTT.

Only a few counts were recorded for this clonotype. The CDR3 loop is CSGVTDLRTDTQYF. CDR3 DNA sequence: TGCAGCGGTGTGACAGACCTACGCACAGATACGCAGTATTTT. The rearrangement joins TRBV29-1 to TRBJ2-3, with D perhaps matching TRBD1 (5 bases). Looked up from germline, CDR1 is SQVTM and CDR2 is ANQGSEA. V lost 7 bases and J lost 1, with 15 bases in between. CDR3 size: 14 residues.

The table lists this clonotype with many counts. The chain recombines TRBV6-5 with TRBJ2-7, with a tentative D call TRBD1 (7 bases). This CDR3 has 13 amino acids. Germline V gene sequence: CDR1 MNHEY, CDR2 SVGAGI. The V and J ends lost 8 bases and 3 bases respectively, with 14 bases between them. CDR3: CASGGTEGYEQYF. The CDR3 coding sequence is TGTGCCAGCGGGGGGACAGAGGGCTACGAGCAGTACTTC.

This clonotype has at least ten counts. V is TRBV10-3 and J is TRBJ1-6, with 8 bases that match TRBD1. The CDR3 totals 13 residues. The V gene end was trimmed by 7 bases and the J gene end by 7 bases; junction bases not matched to a gene: 3. In germline, CDR1 is ENHRY, CDR2 SYGVKD. CDR3 region: CAITDRDNSPLHF. The CDR3 DNA reads TGTGCCATCACGGACAGGGACAATTCACCCCTCCACTTT.

This clonotype was detected a few times. This sequence joins TRBV4-2 and TRBJ1-3; D ambiguous. CDR1 LGHNA and CDR2 YNFKEQ come from the germline V gene. CDR3 length: 13 amino acids. Trimming took 1 base from V and 8 from J, leaving 9 bases between them. The CDR3 is CASSQVGRDTIYF. CDR3 coding DNA: TGTGCCAGCAGCCAAGTGGGTAGGGACACCATATATTTT.

This clonotype appeared many times. V gene TRBV7-2 combines with J gene TRBJ2-3, with D possibly being TRBD1 (5 bases). V shed 6 bases and J shed 2 bases, with 9 bases lying between them. The CDR3 extends over 13 amino acids. Germline CDR1 and CDR2: SGHTA and FQGNSA. The CDR3, as DNA: TGTGCCAGCAGGTGGACAAACACAGATACGCAGTATTTT. Encoded protein: CASRWTNTDTQYF.

The chain carries TRBV6-6 and TRBJ2-3, with 10 nucleotides matching TRBD2. There are 16 residues in the CDR3. The junction had 8 bases not matched to a gene; V was cut back by 2 bases and J by 6 bases. Germline CDR1 and CDR2: MNHNY and SVGAGI (reference sequence). This CDR3 is CASSYTTSGRRDTQYF. The CDR3 DNA follows: TGTGCCAGCAGTTACACGACTAGCGGGCGCAGGGATACGCAGTATTTT.

There are a few counts of this clonotype. This chain joins TRBV19 and TRBJ2-2; 10 bases map to TRBD2. Trimming removed 6 bases from V and 3 bases from J; junction bases left unmatched: 7. The germline gives CDR1 LNHDA, CDR2 SQIVND (reference sequence). This CDR3 has 16 residues. The CDR3 DNA sequence: TGTGCCAGTAGCCCCTTCCTAGCGGGGGACACCGGGGAGCTGTTTTTT. Translated, it gives CASSPFLAGDTGELFF.

This clonotype has ten or more counts. The chain employs TRBV29-1 and TRBJ2-7; perhaps TRBD2 as D (7 bases). This CDR3 comprises 14 residues. The V end lost 4 bases, the J end lost 3 bases, and 16 bases lay between the germline ends. Looked up from germline, CDR1 is SQVTM and CDR2 is ANQGSEA. The CDR3 DNA reads TGCAGCGTTGGTCTGGCGGGGGCGGGCTACGAGCAGTACTTC. Translated, it gives CSVGLAGAGYEQYF.

This clonotype was detected many times. V and J are TRBV6-2 or TRBV6-3 and TRBJ2-1; TRBD1 matches at 9 bases. After removal of 9 bases from V and 3 bases from J, the junction contained 9 bases not matched to a gene. Germline V CDR1 and CDR2: MNHEY, SVGEGT. There are 15 residues in the CDR3. The CDR3 is CARMRRDRDYNEQFF. The CDR3 DNA reads as TGTGCCAGGATGCGCCGGGACAGGGACTACAATGAGCAGTTCTTC.

This clonotype was seen many times. V and J are TRBV29-1 and TRBJ2-1; 11 positions agree with TRBD1. The CDR3 covers 13 residues. V lost 6 bases to trimming and J lost 9 bases; unmatched junction nucleotides: 7. Germline CDR1 and CDR2: SQVTM and ANQGSEA. CDR3 protein: CSVADRGLREQFF. The CDR3 DNA reads TGCAGCGTGGCGGACAGGGGGCTTCGTGAGCAGTTCTTC.

This clonotype was recorded many times. The rearrangement joins TRBV30 to TRBJ2-5; TRBD1 or TRBD2 may be the D gene (6 bases each). The germline CDR1 and CDR2 sequences are GTSNPN and SVGIG (reference sequence). The V and J ends lost 3 bases and 7 bases respectively, with 18 bases between them. The CDR3 length is 14 residues. In nucleotides, the CDR3 is TGTGCCTGGAGAAGGACAGCGGGTTTGCGGACCCAGTACTTC. Protein product: CAWRRTAGLRTQYF.

This clonotype was seen repeatedly, ten times or more. The V gene is TRBV12-3 or TRBV12-4, the J gene TRBJ2-7; D is possibly TRBD1 (6 bases). The CDR3 consists of 13 residues. V lost 7 bases and J 2 bases, leaving 12 bases between the germline ends. The CDR3 nucleotides are TGTGCCAGCACCGACAGGCCTACCTACGAGCAGTACTTC. As protein: CASTDRPTYEQYF.

This clonotype was observed a few times. The genes are TRBV10-3 and TRBJ2-5, with TRBD1 identical over 8 bases. V shed 6 bases and J 5 bases; nucleotides not matched to a gene: 5. This CDR3 is 13 amino acids long. The germline gives CDR1 ENHRY, CDR2 SYGVKD. DNA for the CDR3: TGTGCCATCAGCCCGGACAGGGAGGAGACCCAGTACTTC. This encodes CAISPDREETQYF.

This clonotype occurred many times. V is TRBV5-1 and J is TRBJ2-1, with 9 bases aligning to TRBD2. The CDR3 sequence is 16 residues long. The V gene end was trimmed by 3 bases and the J gene end by 10 bases; junction bases not matched to a gene: 14. CDR1 and CDR2 from the germline V gene are SGHRS and YFSETQ. CDR3 sequence (DNA): TGCGCCAGCAGCTGGGGGCCGAGCGGGGGGCACGGGGAGCAGTTCTTC. Protein: CASSWGPSGGHGEQFF.

The CDR3 bases are TGTGCCAGCAGCGGCCTAGTACAGGGCCTCACCGGGGAGCTGTTTTTT. Translation gives CASSGLVQGLTGELFF. V gene TRBV9 combines with J gene TRBJ2-2; D may be TRBD1 (6 bases). This CDR3 has 16 amino acids. Trimming took 3 bases from V and 4 from J, leaving 16 bases between them. Germline-derived CDR1 and CDR2 are SGDLS and YYNGEE.

The J gene is TRBJ1-5, the V gene TRBV5-6, with a tentative D call TRBD1 (5 bases). The CDR3 runs to 16 residues. The germline V gene has CDR1 SGHDT and CDR2 YYEEEE. Trimming removed 2 bases at V and 3 bases at J, with 15 bases between. The CDR3 sequence is CASSFRAGLPNQPQHF. DNA for the CDR3: TGTGCCAGCAGCTTTCGGGCGGGGCTCCCCAATCAGCCCCAGCATTTT.

The gene calls are TRBV25-1 and TRBJ2-7; TRBD2 might be the D (6 bases). Per germline, CDR1 MGHDK and CDR2 SYGVNS. The germline V and J ends were trimmed by 5 bases and 3 bases, with 17 bases remaining between them. The CDR3 contains 15 residues. The CDR3 sequence: CASSSGEWGGYEQYF. CDR3 nucleotides: TGTGCCAGCAGTAGTGGGGAGTGGGGAGGCTACGAGCAGTACTTC.

This clonotype was seen more than once but under ten times. The chain employs TRBV12-3 or TRBV12-4 and TRBJ2-6; D gene uncertain. This CDR3 spans 15 amino acids. V was cut by 3 bases and J by 1 base, with 7 bases left in between. In DNA form, the CDR3 reads TGTGCCAGCAGTTTTCTCGAGTCTGGGGCCAACGTCCTGACTTTC. It codes for CASSFLESGANVLTF.

Ten or more counts support this clonotype. The chain couples TRBV20-1 to TRBJ2-4; 10 nucleotides match TRBD2. The CDR3 is 15 amino acids. The V and J ends lost 2 bases and 4 bases, in that order; junction bases with no gene match: 5. The germline CDR1 and CDR2 sequences are DFQATT and SNEGSKA (reference sequence). CDR3 protein: CSARPGLARKNIQYF. DNA for the CDR3: TGCAGTGCTAGACCGGGACTAGCGAGAAAAAACATTCAGTACTTC.

The chain carries TRBV6-5 and TRBJ1-3; D gene uncertain. The V end lost 8 bases, the J end lost 1 base, and 9 bases lay between the germline ends. This CDR3 is 13 amino acids long. Germline V CDR1 and CDR2: MNHEY, SVGAGI. The CDR3 nucleotides read TGTGCCAGCGGACGGGATTCTGGAAACACCATATATTTT. Translated: CASGRDSGNTIYF.